This T cell receptor beta chain is from a study of T-cell memory formation after mild COVID-19. Notes on the study in general: CD4+ clones that contracted lay mainly in CM and EM; CD8+ ones lay in EMRA.

V was clipped by 3 bases and J by 8 bases, with 12 bases between them. This CDR3 has 13 residues. Germline V gene sequence: CDR1 SGHAT, CDR2 FQNNGV. TCRdb redid the calling of the 5' RACE reads with MiXCR, one entry per CDR3 protein. The sample gives around 340,000 distinct CDR3 sequences, 14% of which show up once; about 22% is in the top ten. This clonotype was observed a few times. Its antigen is unidentified. The specimen sequenced was PBMCs or a T cell subset sorted from them (not recorded which). This clonotype was obtained from a man aged 18 to 35 who had mild COVID-19 (a few samples of this study predate the infection). Cell type and time point are not known. The chain combines TRBV11-2 with TRBJ2-3, with D possibly being TRBD1 or TRBD2 (6 bases each). CDR3 residues: CASSLGGRGTQYF. CDR3 DNA sequence: TGTGCCAGCAGCTTGGGGGGCCGGGGTACGCAGTATTTT.